These T cell receptor beta chains were read from a single sample in a study of blood T cells in healthy people across ages. Via MiXCR, TCRdb re-called the 5' RACE reads, giving one row per CDR3 protein. The table lists about 730,000 distinct CDR3 sequences, roughly two fifths of them singletons, with roughly 20% in the top ten. Sequencing input: blood. The receptor source for this set is a woman aged 55 to 70 in good health. The CDR3 runs from the conserved cysteine through the conserved F or W. The D gene is left open where the match is weak. Not all rows give a size; the values are once, few, many and, for expanded clones, a class.

v_gene	j_gene	d_gene	abundance	CDR3nt	CDR3aa
TRBV29-1	TRBJ2-7	NA	many	TGCAGCGGACTCCGGGACAACTCCTACGAGCAGTACTTC	CSGLRDNSYEQYF
TRBV24-1	TRBJ2-3	NA	NA	TGTGCCACCAGTGATGCGGGGACCAGCACAGATACGCAGTATTTT	CATSDAGTSTDTQYF
TRBV6-5	TRBJ2-7	TRBD1	NA	TGTGCCAGCAGTGGGGGACAGAGCTACAATGAGCAGTACTTC	CASSGGQSYNEQYF
TRBV6-6	TRBJ2-7	TRBD1	NA	TGTGCCAGCAGTGCGCGGGACAGGGACGAGCAGTACTTC	CASSARDRDEQYF
TRBV4-2	TRBJ1-1	NA	NA	TGTGCCAGCAGCCAAGGGGCAGCGAACACTGAAGCTTTCTTT	CASSQGAANTEAFF
TRBV6-6	TRBJ1-1	NA	NA	TGTGCCAGCAGCCACGGGGGCATGAACACTGAAGCTTTCTTT	CASSHGGMNTEAFF
TRBV5-1	TRBJ2-6	TRBD1	once	TGCGCCAGCAGCTTGGCCGGGGACAGGGGGGGCTCTGGGGCCAACGTCCTGACTTTC	CASSLAGDRGGSGANVLTF
TRBV3-1	TRBJ2-5	NA	NA	TGTGCCAGCAGCGACTGGGGGCAAGAGACCCAGTACTTC	CASSDWGQETQYF
TRBV7-3	TRBJ2-7	TRBD1	few	TGTGCCAGCAGTCCACAGGGGGCAGGGAGAGAGCAGTACTTC	CASSPQGAGREQYF
TRBV5-1	TRBJ2-1	TRBD1	few	TGCGCCAGCAGCTTGGGATCGAGGGACAGGGTCGGTGAGCAGTTCTTC	CASSLGSRDRVGEQFF
TRBV12-3/TRBV12-4	TRBJ2-5	NA	NA	TGTGCCAGCAGTTTGTTACAGGGCCTTGGGGAGACCCGGTACTTC	CASSLLQGLGETRYF
TRBV7-2	TRBJ2-1	TRBD2	NA	TGTGCCAGCGGAAGCGGGAGTCCCAATGAGCAGTTCTTC	CASGSGSPNEQFF
TRBV20-1	TRBJ1-2	TRBD1	NA	TGCAGTGCTTTCGGGACAGGGGACTATGGCTACACCTTC	CSAFGTGDYGYTF
TRBV20-1	TRBJ2-1	NA	few	TGCAGTGCTAACCGGGACCGGTCCTACAATGAGCAGTTCTTC	CSANRDRSYNEQFF
TRBV4-3	TRBJ1-1	TRBD1	few	TGCGCCAGCAGCCATATGACAGGGCGGACTGAAGCTTTCTTT	CASSHMTGRTEAFF
TRBV29-1	TRBJ2-1	TRBD1	many	TGCAGCGTGACCTGGACAGGGAGGAACAATGAGCAGTTCTTC	CSVTWTGRNNEQFF
TRBV9	TRBJ1-2	TRBD1	NA	TGTGCCAGCAGCGCAACTTCAGGGGGTCTCGGCGTCACCTTC	CASSATSGGLGVTF
TRBV29-1	TRBJ2-7	NA	NA	TGCAGCGTTGGGGTGGGATTGAAGGACGAGCAGTACTTC	CSVGVGLKDEQYF
TRBV5-1	TRBJ2-1	NA	NA	TGCGCCAGCCGGTTCACTCACTCCTACAATGAGCAGTTCTTC	CASRFTHSYNEQFF
TRBV27	TRBJ2-1	TRBD1	few	TGTGCCAGCAGGCCTACTACAGGGGCCATGAGCTCCTACAATGAGCAGTTCTTC	CASRPTTGAMSSYNEQFF
TRBV5-1	TRBJ2-3	TRBD2	NA	TGCGCCAGCAGCGCAGGACTAGCGGGAGTGGCAGATACGCAGTATTTT	CASSAGLAGVADTQYF
TRBV3-1	TRBJ2-5	TRBD2	NA	TGTGCCAGTTGGGGAGCGGGGGGAAGTGAGCAGTACTTC	CASWGAGGSEQYF
TRBV25-1	TRBJ2-5	NA	NA	TGTGCCAGCAGTGAAACTAGGATACAAGAGACCCAGTACTTC	CASSETRIQETQYF
TRBV5-1	TRBJ1-1	NA	NA	TGCGCCAGCAGCTGGGGGAACAGAGATTACGAGACTGAAGCTTTCTTT	CASSWGNRDYETEAFF
TRBV5-1	TRBJ1-3	NA	NA	TGCGCCAGCAGCTTGGGTACCGGCTCTGGAAACACCATATATTTT	CASSLGTGSGNTIYF